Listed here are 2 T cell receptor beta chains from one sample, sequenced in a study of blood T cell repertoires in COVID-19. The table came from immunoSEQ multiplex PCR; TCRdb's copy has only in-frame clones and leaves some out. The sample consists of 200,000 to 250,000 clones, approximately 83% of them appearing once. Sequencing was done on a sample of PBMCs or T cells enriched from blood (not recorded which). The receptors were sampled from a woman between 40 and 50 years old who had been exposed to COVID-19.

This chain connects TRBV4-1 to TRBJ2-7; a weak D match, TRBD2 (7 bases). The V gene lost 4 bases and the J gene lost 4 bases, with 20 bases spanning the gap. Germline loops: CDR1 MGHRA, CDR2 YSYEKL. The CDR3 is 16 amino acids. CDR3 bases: TGCGCCAGCAGCCGTATGCTGCCACGGGGGGCGTACGAGCAGTACTTC. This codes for CASSRMLPRGAYEQYF.

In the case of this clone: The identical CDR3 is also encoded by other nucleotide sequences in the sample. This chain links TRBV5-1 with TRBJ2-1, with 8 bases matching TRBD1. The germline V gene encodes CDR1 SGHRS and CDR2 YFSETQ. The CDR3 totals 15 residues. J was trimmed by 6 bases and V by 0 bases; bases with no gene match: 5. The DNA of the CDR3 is TGCGCCAGCAGCTTGGCGACAGGGGAGAGCAATGAGCAGTTCTTC. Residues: CASSLATGESNEQFF.